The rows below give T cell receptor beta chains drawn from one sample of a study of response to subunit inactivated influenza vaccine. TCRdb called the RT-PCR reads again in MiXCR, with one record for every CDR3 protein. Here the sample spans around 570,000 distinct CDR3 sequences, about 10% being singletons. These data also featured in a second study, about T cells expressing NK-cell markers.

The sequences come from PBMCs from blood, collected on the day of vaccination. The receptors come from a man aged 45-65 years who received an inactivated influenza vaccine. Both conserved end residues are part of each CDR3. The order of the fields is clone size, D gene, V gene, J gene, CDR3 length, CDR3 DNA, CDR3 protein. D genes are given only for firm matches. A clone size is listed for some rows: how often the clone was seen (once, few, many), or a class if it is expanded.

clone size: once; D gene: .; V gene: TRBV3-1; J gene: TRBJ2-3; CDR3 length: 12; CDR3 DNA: TGTGCCAGCAGATGGGGGACAGATACGCAGTATTTT; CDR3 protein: CASRWGTDTQYF
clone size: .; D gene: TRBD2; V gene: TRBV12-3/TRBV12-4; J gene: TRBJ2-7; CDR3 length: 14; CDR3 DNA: TGTGCCAGCAGTTTCGTCCGGGGGGGCTACGAGCAGTACTTC; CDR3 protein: CASSFVRGGYEQYF
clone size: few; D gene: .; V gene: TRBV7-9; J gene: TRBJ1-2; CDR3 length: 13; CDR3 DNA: TGTGCCAGCAGCTTTACCGGGAGGGGAGGCTACACCTTC; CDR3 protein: CASSFTGRGGYTF
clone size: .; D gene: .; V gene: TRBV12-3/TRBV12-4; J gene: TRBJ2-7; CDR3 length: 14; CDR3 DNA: TGTGCCAGCAGCTATTCCGGGGGCGTCGACGAGCAGTACTTC; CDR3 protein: CASSYSGGVDEQYF
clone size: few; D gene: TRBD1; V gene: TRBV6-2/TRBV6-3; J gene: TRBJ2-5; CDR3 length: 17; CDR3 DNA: TGTGCCAGCAGTCCCGGGGACAGGGTGTTGGGCCAAGAGACCCAGTACTTC; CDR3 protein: CASSPGDRVLGQETQYF
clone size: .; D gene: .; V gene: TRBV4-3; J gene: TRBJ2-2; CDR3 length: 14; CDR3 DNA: TGCGCCAGCAGAAAGGGTGGTTACACCGGGGAGCTGTTTTTT; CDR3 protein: CASRKGGYTGELFF
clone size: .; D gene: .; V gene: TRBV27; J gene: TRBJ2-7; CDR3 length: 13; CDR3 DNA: TGTGCCAGCAGTTTTTCGGGGTCCCACGAGCAGTACTTC; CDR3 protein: CASSFSGSHEQYF
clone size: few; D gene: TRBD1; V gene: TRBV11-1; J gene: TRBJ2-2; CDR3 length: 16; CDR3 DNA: TGTGCCAGCAGCTTAAGACAGGGGTCTCCCACCGGGGAGCTGTTTTTT; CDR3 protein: CASSLRQGSPTGELFF
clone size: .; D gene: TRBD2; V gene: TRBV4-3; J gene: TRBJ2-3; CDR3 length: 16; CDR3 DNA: TGCGCCAGCAGCCAAGATCAGCGGGAGGGCACAGATACGCAGTATTTT; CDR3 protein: CASSQDQREGTDTQYF
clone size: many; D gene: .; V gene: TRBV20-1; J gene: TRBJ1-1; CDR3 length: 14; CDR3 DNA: TGCAGTGCTAGAGATGGGGGCGGTGGCACTGAAGCTTTCTTT; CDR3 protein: CSARDGGGGTEAFF
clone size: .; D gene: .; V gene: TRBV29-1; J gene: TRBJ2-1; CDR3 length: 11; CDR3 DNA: TGCAGCGTAGGATTAGGGCATGAGCAGTTCTTC; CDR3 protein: CSVGLGHEQFF
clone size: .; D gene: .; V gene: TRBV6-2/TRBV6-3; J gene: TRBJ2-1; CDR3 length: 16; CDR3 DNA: TGTGCCAGCAGCGGGACGGGTCCCGACTCCTACAATGAGCAGTTCTTC; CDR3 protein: CASSGTGPDSYNEQFF
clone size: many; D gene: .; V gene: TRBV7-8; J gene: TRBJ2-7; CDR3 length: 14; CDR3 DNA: TGTGCCAGCAGCTTAGTCCGTACGTCCTACGAGCAGTACTTC; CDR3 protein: CASSLVRTSYEQYF
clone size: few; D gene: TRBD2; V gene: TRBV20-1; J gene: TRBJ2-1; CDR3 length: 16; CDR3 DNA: TGCAGTGCTAGTTTTCGGGGGGTCCTCATTGGGAATGAGCAGTTCTTC; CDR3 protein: CSASFRGVLIGNEQFF